Included here is one TCR beta chain sequence, with context. Per the authors' pipeline: Reference gene primers were amplified, and this amplification served to estimate nucleated cell counts. Method: immunoSEQ multiplex PCR; TCRdb's copy keeps in-frame clones and lacks some. The DNA was the basis for D and trimming; V, J and clone size are from that table. The table lists roughly 250,000 clones, roughly 91% of them singletons. Trimming cost V 2 bases and J 2 bases, with 15 bases left between them. The CDR3 totals 16 residues. CDR1 MNHEY and CDR2 SMNVEV come from the germline V gene (reference sequence). The data stem from a study of blood T cell repertoires in COVID-19. Study-level background: Italy, Spain and the United States were the sources of the convalescent and acute COVID-19 samples. The analysed material was cDNA or gDNA that came from T cells, B-cell-depleted T cells, or PBMCs.

Sequencing input: peripheral blood. The chain joins TRBV27 to TRBJ1-2, with D possibly being TRBD1 (6 bases). This receptor was identified in a man aged 25-45 years with acute or convalescent COVID-19. The CDR3 sequence: CASSLLRTDGNYGYTF. The CDR3 DNA is TGTGCCAGCAGTTTACTCCGGACAGACGGGAACTATGGCTACACCTTC.